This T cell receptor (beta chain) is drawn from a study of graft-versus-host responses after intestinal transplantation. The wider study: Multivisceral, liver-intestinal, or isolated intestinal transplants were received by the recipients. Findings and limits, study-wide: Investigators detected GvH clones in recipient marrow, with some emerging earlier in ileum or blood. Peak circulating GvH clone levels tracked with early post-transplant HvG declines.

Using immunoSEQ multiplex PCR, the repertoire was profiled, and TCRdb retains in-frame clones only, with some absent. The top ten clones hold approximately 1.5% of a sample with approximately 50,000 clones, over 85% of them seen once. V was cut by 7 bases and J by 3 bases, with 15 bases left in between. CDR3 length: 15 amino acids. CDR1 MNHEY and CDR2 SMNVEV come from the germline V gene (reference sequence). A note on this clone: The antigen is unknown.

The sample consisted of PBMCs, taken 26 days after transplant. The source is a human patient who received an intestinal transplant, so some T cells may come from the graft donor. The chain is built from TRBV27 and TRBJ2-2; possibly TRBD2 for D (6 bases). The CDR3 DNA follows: TGTGCCAGCACCCAACTACCGGGGGACACCGGGGAGCTGTTTTTT. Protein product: CASTQLPGDTGELFF.